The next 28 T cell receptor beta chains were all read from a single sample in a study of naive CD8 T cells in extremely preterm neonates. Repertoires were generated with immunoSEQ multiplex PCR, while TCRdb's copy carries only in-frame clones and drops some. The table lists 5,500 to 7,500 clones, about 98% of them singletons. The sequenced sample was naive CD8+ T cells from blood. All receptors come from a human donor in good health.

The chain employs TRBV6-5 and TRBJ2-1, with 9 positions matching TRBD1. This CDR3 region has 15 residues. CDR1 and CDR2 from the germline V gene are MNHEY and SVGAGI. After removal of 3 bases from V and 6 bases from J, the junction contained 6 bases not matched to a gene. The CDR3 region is CASSYFGTGSNEQFF. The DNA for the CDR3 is TGTGCCAGCAGTTATTTTGGGACAGGGAGCAATGAGCAGTTCTTC.

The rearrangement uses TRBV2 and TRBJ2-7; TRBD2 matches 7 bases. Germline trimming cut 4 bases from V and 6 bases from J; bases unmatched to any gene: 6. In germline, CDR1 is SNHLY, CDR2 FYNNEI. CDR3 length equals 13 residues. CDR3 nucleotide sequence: TGTGCCAGCAGTGCCCGGGGGGACGGCGAGCAGTACTTC. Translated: CASSARGDGEQYF.

The chain's CDR3 is CASSVGDTRVYEQYF. In DNA, the CDR3 is TGTGCCAGCAGCGTAGGAGACACGAGGGTCTACGAGCAGTACTTC. The V call is TRBV9, the J call TRBJ2-7; possibly TRBD2 for D (5 bases). The V end lost 0 bases, the J end lost 3 bases, and 13 bases lay between the germline ends. Germline CDR1 is SGDLS and CDR2 is YYNGEE. The CDR3 has 15 amino acids.

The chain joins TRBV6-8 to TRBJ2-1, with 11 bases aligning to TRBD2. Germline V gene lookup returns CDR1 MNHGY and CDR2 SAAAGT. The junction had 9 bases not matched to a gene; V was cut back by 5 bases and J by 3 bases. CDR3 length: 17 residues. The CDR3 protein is CASSPAQLAGDYNEQFF. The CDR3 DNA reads TGTGCCAGCAGTCCGGCCCAACTAGCGGGAGACTACAATGAGCAGTTCTTC.

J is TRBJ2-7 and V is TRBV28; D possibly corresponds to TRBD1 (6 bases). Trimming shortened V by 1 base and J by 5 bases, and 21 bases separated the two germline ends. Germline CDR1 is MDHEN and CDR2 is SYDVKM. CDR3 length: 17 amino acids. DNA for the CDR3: TGTGCCAGCAGTTTATTGTCGGAAACAGGGCCCCTCGACGAGCAGTACTTC. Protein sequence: CASSLLSETGPLDEQYF.

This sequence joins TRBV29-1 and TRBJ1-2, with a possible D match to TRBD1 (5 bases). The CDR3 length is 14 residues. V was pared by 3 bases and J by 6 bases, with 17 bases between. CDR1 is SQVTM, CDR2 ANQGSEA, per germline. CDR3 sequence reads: CSVDPAGGFNGYTF. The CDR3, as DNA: TGCAGCGTTGACCCCGCCGGGGGGTTTAATGGCTACACCTTC.

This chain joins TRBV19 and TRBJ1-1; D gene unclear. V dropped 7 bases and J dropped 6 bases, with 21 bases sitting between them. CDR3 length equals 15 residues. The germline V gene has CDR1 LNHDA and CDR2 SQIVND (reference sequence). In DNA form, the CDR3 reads TGTGCCAGTACCGACATTACATTGAGCGGCCCTGAAGCTTTCTTT. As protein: CASTDITLSGPEAFF.

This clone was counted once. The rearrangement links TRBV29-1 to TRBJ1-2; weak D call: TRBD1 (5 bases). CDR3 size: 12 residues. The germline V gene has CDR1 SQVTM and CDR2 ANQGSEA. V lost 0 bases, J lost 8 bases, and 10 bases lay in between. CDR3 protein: CSVEDRTRGYTF. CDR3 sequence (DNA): TGCAGCGTTGAAGACAGGACAAGGGGCTACACCTTC.

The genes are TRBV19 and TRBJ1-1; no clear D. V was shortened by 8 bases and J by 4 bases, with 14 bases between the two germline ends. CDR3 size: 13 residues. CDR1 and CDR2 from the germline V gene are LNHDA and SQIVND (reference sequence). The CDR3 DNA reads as TGTGCCAGTTCCTTTGGCCGGGGCACTGAAGCTTTCTTT. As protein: CASSFGRGTEAFF.

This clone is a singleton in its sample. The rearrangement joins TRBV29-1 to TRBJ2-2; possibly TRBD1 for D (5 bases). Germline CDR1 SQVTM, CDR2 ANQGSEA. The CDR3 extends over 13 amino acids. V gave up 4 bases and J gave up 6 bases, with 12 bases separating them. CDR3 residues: CSVVVQGAGELFF. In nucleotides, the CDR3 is TGCAGCGTTGTGGTTCAGGGTGCCGGGGAGCTGTTTTTT.

The CDR3 loop reads CASSLGFEAMNTEAFF. CDR3 sequence (DNA): TGTGCCAGCAGCTTAGGATTTGAGGCAATGAACACTGAAGCTTTCTTT. The chain has TRBV7-8 and TRBJ1-1; D gene unclear. The CDR3 sequence is 16 residues long. Per germline, CDR1 SGHVS and CDR2 FQNEAQ. Deletions cut 1 base from V and 0 bases from J, with 12 bases between.

CDR3 sequence reads: CASSQPYTGTGAYEQYF. The CDR3 DNA reads as TGTGCCAGCAGTCAGCCCTACACCGGGACAGGGGCATACGAGCAGTACTTC. This rearrangement joins TRBV28 to TRBJ2-7, with TRBD1 identical over 10 bases. V shed 5 bases, J shed 4 bases, and the junction held 14 bases outside the gene matches. CDR3 length: 17 residues. The germline V gene has CDR1 MDHEN and CDR2 SYDVKM. The full variable domain, with the rest looked up from reference TRBV28 and TRBJ2-7, is DVKVTQSSRYLVKRTGEKVFLECVQDMDHENMFWYRQDPGLGLRLIYFSYDVKMKEKGDIPEGYSVSREKKERFSLILESASTNQTSMYLCASSQPYTGTGAYEQYFGPGTRLTVT.

The DNA of the CDR3 is TGTGCCATCACCGCGTCCCGGGACAGGGAAGATACGCAGTATTTT. Translation: CAITASRDREDTQYF. The V and J genes are TRBV10-3 and TRBJ2-3; 9 nucleotides match TRBD1. The trim removed 7 bases at V and 5 bases at J, leaving 10 bases unmatched. CDR1 and CDR2 from the germline V gene are ENHRY and SYGVKD. This CDR3 comprises 15 residues.

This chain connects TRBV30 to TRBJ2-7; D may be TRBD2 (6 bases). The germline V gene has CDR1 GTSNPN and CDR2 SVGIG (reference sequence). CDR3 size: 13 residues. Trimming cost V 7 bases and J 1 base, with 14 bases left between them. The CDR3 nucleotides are TGTGCCTCCACGACTAGGAAGTCCTACGAGCAGTACTTC. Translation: CASTTRKSYEQYF.

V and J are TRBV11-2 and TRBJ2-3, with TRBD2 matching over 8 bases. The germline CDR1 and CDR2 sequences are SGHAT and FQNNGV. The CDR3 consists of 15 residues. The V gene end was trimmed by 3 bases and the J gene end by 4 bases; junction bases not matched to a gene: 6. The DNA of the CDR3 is TGTGCCAGCAGCTTCGGGACTAGGAGCCCAGATACGCAGTATTTT. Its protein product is CASSFGTRSPDTQYF.

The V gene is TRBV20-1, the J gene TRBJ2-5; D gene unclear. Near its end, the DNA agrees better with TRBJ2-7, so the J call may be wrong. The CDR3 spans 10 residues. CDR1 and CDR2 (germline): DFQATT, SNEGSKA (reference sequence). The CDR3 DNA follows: TGCAGTGCTAGGTCTACCGAGCAGTACTTC. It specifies CSARSTEQYF.

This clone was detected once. CDR3 nucleotides: TGTGCCAGCAGTGTCGGGAGGTTCACAGATACGCAGTATTTT. As protein: CASSVGRFTDTQYF. The V and J genes are TRBV28 and TRBJ2-3; 7 bases are shared with TRBD2. Germline V gene data show CDR1 as MDHEN and CDR2 as SYDVKM. J was trimmed by 2 bases and V by 5 bases; bases with no gene match: 4. This CDR3 is 14 amino acids long.

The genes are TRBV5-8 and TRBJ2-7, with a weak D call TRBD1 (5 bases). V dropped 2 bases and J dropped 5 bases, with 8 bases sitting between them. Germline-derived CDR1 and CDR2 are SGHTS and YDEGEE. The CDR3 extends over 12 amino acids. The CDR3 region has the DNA TGTGCCAGCAGCTTAGGGGCCCACGAGCAGTACTTC. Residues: CASSLGAHEQYF.

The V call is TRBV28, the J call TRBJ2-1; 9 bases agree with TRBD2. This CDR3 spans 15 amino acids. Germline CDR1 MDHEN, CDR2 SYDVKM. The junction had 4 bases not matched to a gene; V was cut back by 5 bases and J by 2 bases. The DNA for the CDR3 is TGTGCCAGCAGTGGTAGCGGGAGCCCCTACAATGAGCAGTTCTTC. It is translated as CASSGSGSPYNEQFF.

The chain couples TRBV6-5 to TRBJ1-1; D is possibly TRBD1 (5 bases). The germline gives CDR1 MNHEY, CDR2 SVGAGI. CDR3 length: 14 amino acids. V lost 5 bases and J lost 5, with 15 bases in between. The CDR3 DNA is TGTGCCAGCAGTCTACAGGAGGGGAAAACTGAAGCTTTCTTT. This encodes CASSLQEGKTEAFF.

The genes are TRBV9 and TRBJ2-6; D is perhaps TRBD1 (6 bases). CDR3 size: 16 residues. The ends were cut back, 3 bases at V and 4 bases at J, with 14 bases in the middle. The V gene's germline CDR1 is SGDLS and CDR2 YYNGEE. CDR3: CASSASTGIGANVLTF. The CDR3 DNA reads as TGTGCCAGCAGCGCCTCCACAGGGATCGGGGCCAACGTCCTGACTTTC. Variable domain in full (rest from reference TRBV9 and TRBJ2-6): DSGVTQTPKHLITATGQRVTLRCSPRSGDLSVYWYQQSLDQGLQFLIQYYNGEERAKGNILERFSAQQFPDLHSELNLSSLELGDSALYFCASSASTGIGANVLTFGAGSRLTVL.

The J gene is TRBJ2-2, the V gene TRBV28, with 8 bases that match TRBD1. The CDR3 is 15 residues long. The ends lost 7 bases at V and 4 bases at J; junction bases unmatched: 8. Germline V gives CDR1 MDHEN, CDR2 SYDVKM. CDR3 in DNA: TGTGCCAGCAATTCCGACAGGGGCTTCACCGGGGAGCTGTTTTTT. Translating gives CASNSDRGFTGELFF.

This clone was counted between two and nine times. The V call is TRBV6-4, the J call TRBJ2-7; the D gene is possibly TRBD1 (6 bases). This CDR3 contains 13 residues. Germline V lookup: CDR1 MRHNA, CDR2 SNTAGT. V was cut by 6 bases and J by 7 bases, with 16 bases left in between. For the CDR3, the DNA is TGTGCCAGCAGCTCCTCTGCAGGGGAAGAGCAGTACTTC. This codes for CASSSSAGEEQYF.

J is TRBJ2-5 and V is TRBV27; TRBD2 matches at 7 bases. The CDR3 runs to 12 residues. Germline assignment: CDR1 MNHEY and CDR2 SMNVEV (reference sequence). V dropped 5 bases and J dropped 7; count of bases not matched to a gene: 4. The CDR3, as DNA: TGTGCCAGCAGTCGGGACTACGCGACCCAGTACTTC. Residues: CASSRDYATQYF.

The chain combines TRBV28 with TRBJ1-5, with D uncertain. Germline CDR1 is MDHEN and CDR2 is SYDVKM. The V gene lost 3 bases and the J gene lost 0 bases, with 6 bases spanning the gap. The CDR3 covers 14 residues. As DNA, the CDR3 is TGTGCCAGCAGTTTGAGTGATAGCAATCAGCCCCAGCATTTT. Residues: CASSLSDSNQPQHF.

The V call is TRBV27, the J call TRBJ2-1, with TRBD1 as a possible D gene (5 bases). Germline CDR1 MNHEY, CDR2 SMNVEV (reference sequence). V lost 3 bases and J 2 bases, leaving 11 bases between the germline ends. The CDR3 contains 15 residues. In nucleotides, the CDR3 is TGTGCCAGCAGTTTTTTCAGGGCCACCTACAATGAGCAGTTCTTC. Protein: CASSFFRATYNEQFF.

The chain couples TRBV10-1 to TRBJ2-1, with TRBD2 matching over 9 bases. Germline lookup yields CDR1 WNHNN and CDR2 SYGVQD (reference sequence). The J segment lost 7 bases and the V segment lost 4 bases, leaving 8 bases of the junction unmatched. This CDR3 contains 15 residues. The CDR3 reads CASSGAGGTKNEQFF. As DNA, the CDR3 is TGCGCCAGCAGTGGTGCGGGAGGGACAAAAAATGAGCAGTTCTTC.

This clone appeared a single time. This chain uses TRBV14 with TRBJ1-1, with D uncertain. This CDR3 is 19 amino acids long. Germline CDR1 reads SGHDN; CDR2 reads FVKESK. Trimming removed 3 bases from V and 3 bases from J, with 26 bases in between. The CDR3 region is CASSHSVGGPRSWDTEAFF. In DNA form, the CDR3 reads TGTGCCAGCAGCCATTCGGTTGGAGGGCCTCGGTCCTGGGACACTGAAGCTTTCTTT.